The entry that follows covers one T cell receptor beta chain sequence. The ends were cut back, 0 bases at V and 2 bases at J, with 10 bases in the middle. The CDR3 extends over 15 amino acids. Germline loops: CDR1 MNHEY, CDR2 SVGAGI. The data belong to a study of T cells after yellow fever vaccination. Study information: SMART-Seq v4 Ultra Low Input handled preparation of low-cell-number fractions.

5'RACE template switching added a universal primer site and UMIs to TCR cDNA. TCRdb ran MiXCR on the 5' RACE reads and lists one entry per CDR3 protein. The table includes a few hundred thousand distinct CDR3 sequences, 7.5% to 9% detected once. The clonotype originates from a man between 18 and 29 years old who received the YFV17D yellow fever vaccine. The chain uses TRBV6-5 and TRBJ2-5, with D unclear. Sample: PBMCs, taken on the day of the first yellow fever vaccination. This chain's CDR3 is CASSYSKSTQETQYF. The CDR3 DNA sequence: TGTGCCAGCAGTTACTCGAAATCTACTCAAGAGACCCAGTACTTC.